This TCR beta chain was identified in a study of chemoradiotherapy in HPV16-positive cancers. Study-wide findings and caveats: In HPV16-positive patients, HPV-responsive T-cell expansion tracked better recurrence-free survival.

Clones were read by immunoSEQ multiplex PCR, and TCRdb kept only the in-frame ones, dropping some. The table includes 25,000 to 40,000 clones, approximately 89% detected once. For this clone: The antigen remains unidentified.

Germline CDR1 is DFQATT and CDR2 is SNEGSKA (reference sequence). The V end was cut by 5 bases, the J end by 5 bases, with 9 bases between. This CDR3 has 11 residues. Sequences were derived from blood, sampled from a patient who underwent chemoradiotherapy. The sequence derives from a human donor with HPV-associated anogenital cancer. V gene TRBV20-1 combines with J gene TRBJ1-2; no definite D call. CDR3 DNA: TGCAGTGCTGAGGGAGCTTATGGCTACACCTTC. Protein product: CSAEGAYGYTF.